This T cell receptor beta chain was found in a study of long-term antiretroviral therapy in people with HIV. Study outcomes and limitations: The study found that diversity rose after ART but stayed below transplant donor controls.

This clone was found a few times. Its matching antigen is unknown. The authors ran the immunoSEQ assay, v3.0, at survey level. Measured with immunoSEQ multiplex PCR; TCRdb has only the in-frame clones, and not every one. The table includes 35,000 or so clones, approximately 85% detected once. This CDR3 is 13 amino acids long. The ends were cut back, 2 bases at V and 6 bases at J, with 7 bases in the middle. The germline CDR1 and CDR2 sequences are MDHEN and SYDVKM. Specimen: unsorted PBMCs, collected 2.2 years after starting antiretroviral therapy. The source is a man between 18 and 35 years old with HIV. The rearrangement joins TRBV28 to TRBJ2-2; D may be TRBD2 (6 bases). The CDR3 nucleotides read TGTGCCAGCAGTTTAAGGAGGGCCGGGGAGCTGTTTTTT. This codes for CASSLRRAGELFF.